Listed here is a single TCR beta chain. Its specificity is unknown. The data derive from a study of cytomegalovirus exposure and HLA in healthy donors. About the study: There were a few hundred genotyped donors. Of these, 81% fell in the genetic ancestry cluster associated with self-reported Caucasian donors.

Looked up from germline, CDR1 is MNHNS and CDR2 is SASEGT. This CDR3 region has 15 residues. Trimming pared 7 bases from V and 5 bases from J, leaving 20 bases between. Study findings and constraints: A later analysis reported that several of the most significant clusters appeared to be linked to common viral pathogens, among them Epstein-Barr virus.

The PCR made use of 60 Vbeta and 13 Jbeta primers. The authors' processing: Among the unique TCR beta chains that a later analysis counted, some 73 million in all, 9.5 million to 11 million were shared. Only in-frame clones appear in the TCRdb table, and some are missing; sequencing was by immunoSEQ multiplex PCR. Clone size and V and J calls were adopted from that table, with D and trimming inferred from the DNA. The sample records 100,000 to 150,000 clones, roughly 74% being singletons. The clonotype comes from a male donor in good health and CMV-seronegative. This chain links TRBV6-1 with TRBJ2-5, with D possibly TRBD2 on 6 matching bases. Sequenced material: PBMCs. DNA for the CDR3: TGTGCCAGCACCCAAGAGGGGTTGAGCGGGGAGACCCAGTACTTC. This codes for CASTQEGLSGETQYF.